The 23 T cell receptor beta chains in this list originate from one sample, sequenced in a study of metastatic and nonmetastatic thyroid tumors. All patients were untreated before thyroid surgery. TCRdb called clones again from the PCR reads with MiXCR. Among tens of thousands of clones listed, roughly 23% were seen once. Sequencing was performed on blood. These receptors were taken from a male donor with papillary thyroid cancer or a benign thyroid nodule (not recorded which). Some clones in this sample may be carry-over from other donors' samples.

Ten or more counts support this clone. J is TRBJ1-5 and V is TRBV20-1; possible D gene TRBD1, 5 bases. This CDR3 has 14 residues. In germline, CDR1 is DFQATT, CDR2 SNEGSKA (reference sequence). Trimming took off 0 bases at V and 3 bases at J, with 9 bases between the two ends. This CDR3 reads CSAREATVNQPQHF. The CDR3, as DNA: TGCAGTGCTAGAGAAGCGACAGTCAATCAGCCCCAGCATTTT.

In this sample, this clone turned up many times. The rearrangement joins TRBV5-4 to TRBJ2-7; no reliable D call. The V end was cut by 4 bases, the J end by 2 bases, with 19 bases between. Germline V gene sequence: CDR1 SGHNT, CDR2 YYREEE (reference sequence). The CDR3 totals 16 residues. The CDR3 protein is CASSPPGATDTYEQYF. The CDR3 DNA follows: TGTGCCAGCAGCCCCCCCGGCGCGACCGACACCTACGAGCAGTACTTC.

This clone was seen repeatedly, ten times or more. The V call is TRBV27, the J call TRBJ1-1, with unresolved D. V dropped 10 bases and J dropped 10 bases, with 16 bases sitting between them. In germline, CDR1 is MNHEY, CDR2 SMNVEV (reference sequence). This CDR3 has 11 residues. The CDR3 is CATLGVRRAFF. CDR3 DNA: TGTGCCACCCTCGGGGTTCGTCGAGCTTTCTTT.

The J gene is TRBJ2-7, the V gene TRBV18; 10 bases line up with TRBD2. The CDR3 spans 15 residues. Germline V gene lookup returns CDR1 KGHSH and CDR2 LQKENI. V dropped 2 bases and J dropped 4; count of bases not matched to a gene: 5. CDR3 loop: CASSPSGTSAYEQYF. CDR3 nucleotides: TGTGCCAGCTCACCATCCGGGACTAGCGCTTACGAGCAGTACTTC.

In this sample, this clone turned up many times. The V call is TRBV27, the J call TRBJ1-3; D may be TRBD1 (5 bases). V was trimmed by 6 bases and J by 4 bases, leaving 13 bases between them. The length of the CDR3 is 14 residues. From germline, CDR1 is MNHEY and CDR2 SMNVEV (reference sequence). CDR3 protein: CASRPGTWGNTIYF. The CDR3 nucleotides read TGTGCCAGCAGGCCTGGGACCTGGGGAAACACCATATATTTT.

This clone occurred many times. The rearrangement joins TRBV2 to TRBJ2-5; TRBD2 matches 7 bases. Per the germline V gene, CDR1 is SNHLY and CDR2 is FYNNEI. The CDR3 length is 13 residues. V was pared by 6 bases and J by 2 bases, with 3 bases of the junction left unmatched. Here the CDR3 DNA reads TGTGCCAGCAGGCGGGGGAAGCAAGAGACCCAGTACTTC. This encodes CASRRGKQETQYF.

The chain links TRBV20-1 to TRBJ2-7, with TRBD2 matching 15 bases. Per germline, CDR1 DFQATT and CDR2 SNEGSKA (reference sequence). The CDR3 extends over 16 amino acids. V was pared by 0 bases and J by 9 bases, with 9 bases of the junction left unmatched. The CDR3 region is CSARDSGTSGRSGQYF. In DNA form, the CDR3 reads TGCAGTGCTAGAGATTCCGGGACTAGCGGGAGGTCTGGGCAGTACTTC.

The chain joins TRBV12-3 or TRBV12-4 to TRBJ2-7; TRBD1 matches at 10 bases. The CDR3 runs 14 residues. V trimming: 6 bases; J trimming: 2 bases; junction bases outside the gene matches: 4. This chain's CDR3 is CASSPGTGAYEQYF. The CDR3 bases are TGTGCCAGCAGCCCCGGGACAGGGGCCTACGAGCAGTACTTC.

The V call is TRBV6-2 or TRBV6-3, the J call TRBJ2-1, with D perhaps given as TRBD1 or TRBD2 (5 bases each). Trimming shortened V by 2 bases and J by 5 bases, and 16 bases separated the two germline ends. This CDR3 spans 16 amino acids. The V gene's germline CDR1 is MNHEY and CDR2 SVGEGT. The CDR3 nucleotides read TGTGCCAGCAGTTACCCCCTTGGGGGAGAAGACAATGAGCAGTTCTTC. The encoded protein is CASSYPLGGEDNEQFF.

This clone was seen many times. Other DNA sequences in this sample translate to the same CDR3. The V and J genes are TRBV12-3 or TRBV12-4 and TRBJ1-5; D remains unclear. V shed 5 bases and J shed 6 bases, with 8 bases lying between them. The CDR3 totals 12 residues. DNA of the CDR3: TGTGCCAGCAGTGGGGAGGCTCAGCCCCAGCATTTT. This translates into CASSGEAQPQHF.

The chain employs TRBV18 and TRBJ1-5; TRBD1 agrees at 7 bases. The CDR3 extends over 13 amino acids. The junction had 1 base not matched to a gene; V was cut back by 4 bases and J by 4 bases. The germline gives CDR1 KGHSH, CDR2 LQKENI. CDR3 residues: CASSQDRNQPQHF. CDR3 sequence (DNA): TGTGCCAGCTCACAGGACAGGAATCAGCCCCAGCATTTT.

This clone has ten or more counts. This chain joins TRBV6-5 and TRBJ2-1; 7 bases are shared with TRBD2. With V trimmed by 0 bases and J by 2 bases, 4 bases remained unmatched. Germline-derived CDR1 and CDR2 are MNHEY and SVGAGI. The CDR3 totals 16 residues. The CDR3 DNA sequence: TGTGCCAGCAGTTACTCTCCTAGCGGCACCTACAATGAGCAGTTCTTC. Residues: CASSYSPSGTYNEQFF.

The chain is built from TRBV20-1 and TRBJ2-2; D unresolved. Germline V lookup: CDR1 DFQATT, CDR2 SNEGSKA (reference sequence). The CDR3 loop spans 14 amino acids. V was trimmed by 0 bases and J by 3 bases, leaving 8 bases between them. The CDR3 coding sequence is TGCAGTGCTAGAGATCTGACGGACACCGGGGAGCTGTTTTTT. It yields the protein CSARDLTDTGELFF.

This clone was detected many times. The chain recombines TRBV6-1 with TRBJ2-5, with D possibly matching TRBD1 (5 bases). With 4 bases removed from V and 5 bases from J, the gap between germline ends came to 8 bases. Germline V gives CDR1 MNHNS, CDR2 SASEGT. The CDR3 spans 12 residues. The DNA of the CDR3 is TGTGCCAGCAGTGCAGGGTGGGAGACCCAGTACTTC. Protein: CASSAGWETQYF.

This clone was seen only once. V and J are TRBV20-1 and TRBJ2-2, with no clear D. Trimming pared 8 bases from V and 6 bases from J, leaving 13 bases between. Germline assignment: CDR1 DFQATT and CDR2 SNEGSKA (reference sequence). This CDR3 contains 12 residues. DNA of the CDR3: TGCAGTTCTCTCCGAGCCGCCGGGGAGCTGTTTTTT. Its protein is CSSLRAAGELFF.

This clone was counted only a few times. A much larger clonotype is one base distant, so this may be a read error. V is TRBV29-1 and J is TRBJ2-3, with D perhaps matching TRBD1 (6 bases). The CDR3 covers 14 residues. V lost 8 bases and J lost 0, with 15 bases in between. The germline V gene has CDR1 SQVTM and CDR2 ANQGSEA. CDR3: CSFAKGGSTDTQYF. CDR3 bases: TGCAGCTTTGCCAAAGGGGGTAGCACAGATACGCAGTATTTT.

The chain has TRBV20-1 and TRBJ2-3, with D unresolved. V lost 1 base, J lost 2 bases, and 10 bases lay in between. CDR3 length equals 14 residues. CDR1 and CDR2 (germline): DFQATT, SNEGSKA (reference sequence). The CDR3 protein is CSARADHNTDTQYF. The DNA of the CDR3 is TGCAGTGCTAGAGCGGACCACAACACAGATACGCAGTATTTT.

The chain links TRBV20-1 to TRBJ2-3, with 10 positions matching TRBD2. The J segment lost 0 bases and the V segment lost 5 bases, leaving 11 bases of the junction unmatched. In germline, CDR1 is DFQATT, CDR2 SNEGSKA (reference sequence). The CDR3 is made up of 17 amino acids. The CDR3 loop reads CSALWPGLACSTDTQYF. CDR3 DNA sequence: TGCAGTGCTTTGTGGCCGGGACTAGCGTGCAGCACAGATACGCAGTATTTT.

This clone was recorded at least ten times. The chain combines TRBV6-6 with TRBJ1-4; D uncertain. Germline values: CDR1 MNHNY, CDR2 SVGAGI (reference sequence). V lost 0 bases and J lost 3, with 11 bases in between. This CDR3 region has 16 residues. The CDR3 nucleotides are TGTGCCAGCAGTTACTCGGTTGGGGTTCCTAATGAAAAACTGTTTTTT. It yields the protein CASSYSVGVPNEKLFF.

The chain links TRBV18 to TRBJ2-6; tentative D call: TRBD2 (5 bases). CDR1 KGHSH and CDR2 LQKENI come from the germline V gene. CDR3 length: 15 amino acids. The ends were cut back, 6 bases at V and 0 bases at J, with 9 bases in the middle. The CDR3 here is CASSFGDSGANVLTF. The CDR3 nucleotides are TGTGCCAGCTCCTTCGGGGACTCTGGGGCCAACGTCCTGACTTTC.

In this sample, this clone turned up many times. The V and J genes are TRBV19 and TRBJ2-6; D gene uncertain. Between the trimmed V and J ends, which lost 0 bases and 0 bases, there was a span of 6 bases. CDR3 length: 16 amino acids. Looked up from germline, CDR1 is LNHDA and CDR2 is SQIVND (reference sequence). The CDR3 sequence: CASSIDQTSGANVLTF. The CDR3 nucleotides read TGTGCCAGTAGTATAGATCAAACCTCTGGGGCCAACGTCCTGACTTTC.

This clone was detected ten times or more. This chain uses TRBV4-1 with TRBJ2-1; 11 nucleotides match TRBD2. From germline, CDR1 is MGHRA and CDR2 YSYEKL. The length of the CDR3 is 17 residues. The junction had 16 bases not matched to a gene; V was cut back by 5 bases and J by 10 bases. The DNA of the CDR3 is TGCGCCAGCAGCGCACAACTAGCGGGGGTCCTCCTCGGGGAGCAGTTCTTC. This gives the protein CASSAQLAGVLLGEQFF.

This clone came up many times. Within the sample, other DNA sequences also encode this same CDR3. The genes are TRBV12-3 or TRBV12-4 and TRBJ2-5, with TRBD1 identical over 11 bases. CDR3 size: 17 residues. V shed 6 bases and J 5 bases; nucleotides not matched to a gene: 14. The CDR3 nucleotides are TGTGCCAGCAGCCTTAGCTTGGGCGGGACAGGGGGGGAGACCCAGTACTTC. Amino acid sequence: CASSLSLGGTGGETQYF.